This entry features one TCR beta chain sequence. Germline V gene data show CDR1 as SGHRS and CDR2 as YFSETQ. This CDR3 region has 18 residues. Unmatched junction bases numbered 13, after V lost 0 bases and J lost 6 bases. The data derive from a study of shared T cell receptors in the human thymus. Profiled with immunoSEQ multiplex PCR; TCRdb holds only in-frame clones, not every one. The sample carries 550,000 to 800,000 clones, around 85% recorded once. The same sample was also used in a study of human thymus T cells.

The genes are TRBV5-1 and TRBJ2-1; 9 bases match TRBD2. This TCR was sampled from a girl under three years old with a congenital heart defect. Specimen: thymocytes. The CDR3 DNA sequence: TGCGCCAGCAGCTTGGCCCCAGGAGCGGGGGGCCCCTTCAATGAGCAGTTCTTC. This codes for CASSLAPGAGGPFNEQFF.